The table lists the clone carrying this T cell receptor beta chain with many counts. This CDR3 has 12 residues. V dropped 5 bases and J dropped 9 bases, with 11 bases sitting between them. Per germline, CDR1 SGHVS and CDR2 FNYEAQ. From the PCR reads, TCRdb called clonotypes with MiXCR, one entry per CDR3 protein. The data contain some 7,700 distinct CDR3 sequences, around 40% of them singletons. The data originate from a study of CD4 and CD8 cells across lung adenocarcinoma regions. Localized lung adenocarcinoma, a non-small cell lung cancer, affected the donors. This sequence originates from a male donor with lung adenocarcinoma. The CD4 and CD8 labels of this study may be unreliable. Sequencing was done on a sample of CD4+ T cells from the margin of a lung tumor. V gene TRBV7-6 combines with J gene TRBJ2-1; D is perhaps TRBD1 (6 bases). CDR3 sequence reads: CASSPRGSEQFF. The CDR3 coding sequence is TGTGCCAGCAGCCCCAGGGGTAGTGAGCAGTTCTTC.